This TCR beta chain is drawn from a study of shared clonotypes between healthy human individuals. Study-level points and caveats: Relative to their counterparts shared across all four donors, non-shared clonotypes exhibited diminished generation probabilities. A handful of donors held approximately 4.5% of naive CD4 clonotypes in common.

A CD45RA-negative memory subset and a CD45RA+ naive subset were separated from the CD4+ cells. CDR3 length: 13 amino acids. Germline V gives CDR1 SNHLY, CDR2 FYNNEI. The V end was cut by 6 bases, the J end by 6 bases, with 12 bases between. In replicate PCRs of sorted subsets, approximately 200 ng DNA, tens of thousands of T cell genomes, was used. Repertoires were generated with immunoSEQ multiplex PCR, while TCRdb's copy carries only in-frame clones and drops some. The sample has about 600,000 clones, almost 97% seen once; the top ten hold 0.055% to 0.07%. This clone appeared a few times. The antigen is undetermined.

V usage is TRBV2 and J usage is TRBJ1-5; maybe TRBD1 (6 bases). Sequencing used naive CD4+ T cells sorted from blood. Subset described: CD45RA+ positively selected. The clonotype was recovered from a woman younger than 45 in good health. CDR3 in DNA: TGTGCCAGCAGGGGGGGCCTCAGTCAGCCCCAGCATTTT. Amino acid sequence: CASRGGLSQPQHF.